This record covers a single T cell receptor (beta chain). No antigen is known for it. This sample is drawn from a study of identical twins. Looked up from germline, CDR1 is SGHVS and CDR2 is FNYEAQ. V was pared by 1 base and J by 7 bases, with 20 bases between. The CDR3 runs to 17 residues. TCRdb used MiXCR to reprocess the 5' RACE reads, holding one entry per CDR3 protein. The table shows more than 1.5 million distinct CDR3 sequences, with 25% to 35% occurring only once. Regarding the study as a whole: Out-of-frame alpha sequences shared by twins were enriched for low generation probability. The degree of excess twin sharing was weaker in beta out-of-frame sequences.

This chain links TRBV7-6 with TRBJ2-1, with a possible D match to TRBD2 (5 bases). The TCR comes from a newborn girl in good health. The sequenced sample consisted of cord blood. For the CDR3, the DNA is TGTGCCAGCAGCTTAGAGCCTCGACCCCCGGGGAGTAATGAGCAGTTCTTC. This gives the protein CASSLEPRPPGSNEQFF.